Sequencing of this TCR beta chain was carried out in a study of OX40 agonist ivuxolimab in advanced cancers. Across the study: The patients got ivuxolimab, which is an agonistic anti-OX40 (CD134) antibody. The study's findings and limits: The specificity for antigen of the expanded peripheral T cells was not determined.

Concerning this clone itself: No antigen is known for it.

The CDR3 length is 15 residues. CDR1 and CDR2 (germline): SGDLS, YYNGEE. V was pared by 3 bases and J by 2 bases, with 12 bases between. Patients who had autoimmune disease history or got systemic immunosuppression were left out. Clones were read by immunoSEQ multiplex PCR, and TCRdb kept only the in-frame ones, dropping some. The sample includes some 86,000 clones, about 90% of them seen just once. The sequence derives from an adult with an advanced solid tumor such as melanoma, head and neck, liver or kidney cancer. The source material was CD4+ or CD8+ T cells sorted from blood, sampled in a trial of the OX40 agonist ivuxolimab. The chain recombines TRBV9 with TRBJ2-1, with D maybe TRBD2 (5 bases). CDR3 sequence reads: CASSGGPGAYNEQFF. The DNA for the CDR3 is TGTGCCAGCAGCGGAGGGCCAGGTGCCTACAATGAGCAGTTCTTC. Combining the CDR3 with reference TRBV9 and TRBJ2-1 gives the whole variable domain DSGVTQTPKHLITATGQRVTLRCSPRSGDLSVYWYQQSLDQGLQFLIQYYNGEERAKGNILERFSAQQFPDLHSELNLSSLELGDSALYFCASSGGPGAYNEQFFGPGTRLTVL.